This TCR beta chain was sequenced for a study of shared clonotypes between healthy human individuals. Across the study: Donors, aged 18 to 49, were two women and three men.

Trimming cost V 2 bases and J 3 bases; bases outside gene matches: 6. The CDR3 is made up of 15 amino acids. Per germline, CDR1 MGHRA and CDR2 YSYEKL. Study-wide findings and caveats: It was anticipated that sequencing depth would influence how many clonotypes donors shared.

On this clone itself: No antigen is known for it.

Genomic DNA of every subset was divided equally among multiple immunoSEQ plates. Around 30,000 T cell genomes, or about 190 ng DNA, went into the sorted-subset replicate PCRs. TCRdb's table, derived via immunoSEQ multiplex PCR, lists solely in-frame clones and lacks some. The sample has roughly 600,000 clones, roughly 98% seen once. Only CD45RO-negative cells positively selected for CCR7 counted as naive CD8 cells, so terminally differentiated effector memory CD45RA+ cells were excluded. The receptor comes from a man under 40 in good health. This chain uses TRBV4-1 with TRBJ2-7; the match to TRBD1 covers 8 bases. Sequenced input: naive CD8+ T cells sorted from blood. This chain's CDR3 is CASSQSGQGLYEQYF. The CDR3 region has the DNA TGCGCCAGCAGCCAATCCGGACAGGGACTCTACGAGCAGTACTTC.